The 24 T cell receptor beta chains presented below share a single source sample, sequenced in a study of shared clonotypes between healthy human individuals. Clones were read by immunoSEQ multiplex PCR, and TCRdb kept only the in-frame ones, dropping some. Altogether roughly 2.5 million clones are present, approximately 94% being singletons, with the ten largest covering more than 0.12%. The specimen was naive CD4+ T cells sorted from blood. The subset denotes: CD45RA+ positively selected. Receptors were obtained from a man between 18 and 29 years old in good health.

V and J are TRBV18 and TRBJ2-3; TRBD2 aligns across 8 bases. V dropped 0 bases and J dropped 4; count of bases not matched to a gene: 0. The CDR3 runs to 14 residues. Germline loops: CDR1 KGHSH, CDR2 LQKENI. The CDR3 DNA is TGTGCCAGCTCACCACCGACTAGCGCAGATACGCAGTATTTT. Translation gives CASSPPTSADTQYF.

The chain has TRBV7-9 and TRBJ1-2; D is unresolved. With 5 bases removed from V and 6 bases from J, the gap between germline ends came to 13 bases. The CDR3 contains 13 residues. The germline V gene encodes CDR1 SEHNR and CDR2 FQNEAQ (reference sequence). The CDR3 DNA follows: TGTGCCAGCAGCCGGATCTCGGGGAATGGCTACACCTTC. Protein: CASSRISGNGYTF.

V usage is TRBV7-2 and J usage is TRBJ1-4, with D hard to call. The CDR3 loop spans 16 amino acids. Germline values: CDR1 SGHTA, CDR2 FQGNSA. V was clipped by 1 base and J by 5 bases, with 14 bases between them. CDR3 coding DNA: TGTGCCAGCAGCTTAGGGCTTACGGGCTCGAATGAAAAACTGTTTTTT. This encodes CASSLGLTGSNEKLFF.

The J gene is TRBJ2-7, the V gene TRBV9; D uncertain. This CDR3 has 13 residues. Per the germline V gene, CDR1 is SGDLS and CDR2 is YYNGEE. V lost 1 base to trimming and J lost 5 bases, with 10 bases between them. The CDR3 nucleotides read TGTGCCAGCAGCGTATACTCGGCCAACGAGCAGTACTTC. Its translation is CASSVYSANEQYF.

The rearrangement joins TRBV11-2 to TRBJ2-1; 14 positions agree with TRBD2. J lost 10 bases, V lost 5 bases, and 7 bases had no gene match. Per the germline V gene, CDR1 is SGHAT and CDR2 is FQNNGV. The length of the CDR3 is 15 residues. The CDR3 region has the DNA TGTGCCAGCAGCATCGGACTAGCGGGGGGCTGGGAGCAGTTCTTC. Translation gives CASSIGLAGGWEQFF.

This chain uses TRBV6-1 with TRBJ1-1; no firm D call. Trimming pared 2 bases from V and 7 bases from J, leaving 11 bases between. The CDR3 spans 13 residues. Germline lookup yields CDR1 MNHNS and CDR2 SASEGT. In DNA, the CDR3 is TGTGCCAGCAGTGAATTGGGAGCCTTTGAAGCTTTCTTT. Translated: CASSELGAFEAFF.

V gene TRBV30 combines with J gene TRBJ1-2, with unresolved D. The CDR3 contains 14 residues. V lost 5 bases and J 2 bases, leaving 15 bases between the germline ends. Germline CDR1 is GTSNPN and CDR2 is SVGIG (reference sequence). CDR3 DNA sequence: TGTGCCTGGTTGACTGGACCCGGGAACTATGGCTACACCTTC. Translation: CAWLTGPGNYGYTF. Full variable domain (outside the CDR3, taken from reference TRBV30 and TRBJ1-2): SQTIHQWPATLVQPVGSPLSLECTVEGTSNPNLYWYRQAAGRGLQLLFYSVGIGQISSEVPQNLSASRPQDRQFILSSKKLLLSDSGFYLCAWLTGPGNYGYTFGSGTRLTVV.

This sequence joins TRBV19 and TRBJ2-3, with 9 bases aligning to TRBD2. The CDR3 is 16 residues long. CDR1 is LNHDA and CDR2 is SQIVND in the germline V gene (reference sequence). J was trimmed by 5 bases and V by 2 bases; bases with no gene match: 8. The CDR3 coding sequence is TGTGCCAGTAGTATATTCCTAGCGGGAACGGTAGATACGCAGTATTTT. It yields the protein CASSIFLAGTVDTQYF.

This chain links TRBV25-1 with TRBJ2-7, with 8 bases identical to TRBD2. V shed 4 bases, J shed 3 bases, and the junction held 5 bases outside the gene matches. Germline V CDR1 and CDR2: MGHDK, SYGVNS. CDR3 length: 14 amino acids. This CDR3 is CASSGAGARYEQYF. For the CDR3, the DNA is TGTGCCAGCAGTGGAGCGGGGGCCCGCTACGAGCAGTACTTC.

This sequence joins TRBV7-3 and TRBJ2-5; D perhaps matches TRBD2 (6 bases). This CDR3 contains 15 residues. Trimming cost V 5 bases and J 0 bases, with 13 bases left between them. Per germline, CDR1 SGHTA and CDR2 FQGTGA. The CDR3 reads CASSPLGGNQETQYF. In DNA form, the CDR3 reads TGTGCCAGCAGCCCGCTTGGGGGGAACCAAGAGACCCAGTACTTC.

Concerning this clone itself: Additional DNA sequences in this sample encode the identical CDR3. The chain joins TRBV7-3 to TRBJ2-6; no clear D. Trimming left V 1 base short and J 0 bases short, with 7 bases between. Germline V gene lookup returns CDR1 SGHTA and CDR2 FQGTGA. This CDR3 is 16 amino acids long. In nucleotides, the CDR3 is TGTGCCAGCAGCTTAAGCACAGACTCTGGGGCCAACGTCCTGACTTTC. It translates to CASSLSTDSGANVLTF. Based on the CDR3 plus reference TRBV7-3 and TRBJ2-6, the full variable domain is GAGVSQTPSNKVTEKGKYVELRCDPISGHTALYWYRQSLGQGPEFLIYFQGTGAADDSGLPNDRFFAVRPEGSVSTLKIQRTERGDSAVYLCASSLSTDSGANVLTFGAGSRLTVL.

This chain uses TRBV6-5 with TRBJ1-6, with TRBD1 as a possible D gene (6 bases). The V gene's germline CDR1 is MNHEY and CDR2 SVGAGI. This CDR3 is 14 amino acids long. The V gene lost 6 bases and the J gene lost 7 bases, with 13 bases spanning the gap. In DNA form, the CDR3 reads TGTGCCAGCAGGACAGGTTCGACGAATTCACCCCTCCACTTT. Amino acid sequence: CASRTGSTNSPLHF.

The rearrangement links TRBV29-1 to TRBJ2-3; 8 nucleotides match TRBD1. Losses at the gene ends were 6 bases for V and 2 bases for J; bases not matched to a gene: 7. This CDR3 is built from 14 residues. Per the germline V gene, CDR1 is SQVTM and CDR2 is ANQGSEA. CDR3 loop: CSVQGASSTDTQYF. The CDR3 DNA is TGCAGCGTGCAGGGGGCGAGTTCCACAGATACGCAGTATTTT.

V usage is TRBV5-1 and J usage is TRBJ2-3; no definite D call. CDR3 length: 16 amino acids. Germline assignment: CDR1 SGHRS and CDR2 YFSETQ. V lost 0 bases and J lost 2, with 13 bases in between. The CDR3 region is CASSLALSAATDTQYF. The CDR3 nucleotides read TGCGCCAGCAGCTTGGCCCTGTCGGCAGCCACAGATACGCAGTATTTT.

This chain joins TRBV5-1 and TRBJ1-2; D is perhaps TRBD1 (6 bases). This CDR3 comprises 15 residues. The V end was cut by 2 bases, the J end by 2 bases, with 13 bases between. CDR1 and CDR2 from the germline V gene are SGHRS and YFSETQ. Here the CDR3 reads CASSLLGGKNYGYTF. The CDR3, as DNA: TGCGCCAGCAGCTTACTTGGGGGCAAGAACTATGGCTACACCTTC.

The chain uses TRBV7-9 and TRBJ1-1; maybe TRBD1 (5 bases). V was cut by 5 bases and J by 5 bases, with 12 bases left in between. The germline V gene encodes CDR1 SEHNR and CDR2 FQNEAQ (reference sequence). This CDR3 spans 13 amino acids. The CDR3 protein is CASSLQGMTEAFF. The CDR3 DNA is TGTGCCAGCAGCCTGCAGGGTATGACTGAAGCTTTCTTT.

This clone was seen only once. This chain links TRBV10-1 with TRBJ2-3; 9 bases agree with TRBD2. The CDR3 extends over 15 amino acids. Germline CDR1 is WNHNN and CDR2 is SYGVQD (reference sequence). With 3 bases clipped from V and 0 bases from J, the junction kept 1 base outside the gene matches. The CDR3 loop is CASSDLAGSTDTQYF. The CDR3 DNA sequence: TGCGCCAGCAGTGATCTAGCGGGGAGCACAGATACGCAGTATTTT.

This clone was counted a single time. This chain uses TRBV5-1 with TRBJ2-4; D might be TRBD2 (7 bases). V was trimmed by 4 bases and J by 5 bases, leaving 13 bases between them. The CDR3 runs 14 residues. Germline values: CDR1 SGHRS, CDR2 YFSETQ. The CDR3 region is CASSLGGPQNIQYF. In DNA form, the CDR3 reads TGCGCCAGCAGCCTGGGGGGGCCCCAAAACATTCAGTACTTC. The variable domain in full, with the rest retrieved from reference TRBV5-1 and TRBJ2-4, is KAGVTQTPRYLIKTRGQQVTLSCSPISGHRSVSWYQQTPGQGLQFLFEYFSETQRNKGNFPGRFSGRQFSNSRSEMNVSTLELGDSALYLCASSLGGPQNIQYFGAGTRLSVL.

J is TRBJ1-1 and V is TRBV20-1, with unresolved D. The CDR3 is 11 residues long. Germline V gene lookup returns CDR1 DFQATT and CDR2 SNEGSKA (reference sequence). The V gene lost 2 bases and the J gene lost 8 bases, with 9 bases spanning the gap. In DNA, the CDR3 is TGCAGTGCTAGATCTATGGGAGAAGCTTTCTTT. Encoded protein: CSARSMGEAFF.

On this clone itself: The same CDR3 can be traced to other DNA sequences in this sample. The V and J genes are TRBV7-2 and TRBJ2-7; D uncertain. Germline V lookup: CDR1 SGHTA, CDR2 FQGNSA. CDR3 length: 13 residues. The V gene lost 1 base and the J gene lost 3 bases, with 7 bases spanning the gap. CDR3 sequence reads: CASSLDRNYEQYF. The CDR3 nucleotides are TGTGCCAGCAGCTTAGATCGGAACTACGAGCAGTACTTC.

This clone has just one count. The chain is built from TRBV7-3 and TRBJ1-5; tentative D call: TRBD1 (6 bases). The CDR3 extends over 13 amino acids. The germline V and J ends were trimmed by 0 bases and 16 bases, with 16 bases remaining between them. CDR1 and CDR2 from the germline V gene are SGHTA and FQGTGA. The CDR3 region has the DNA TGTGCCAGCAGCTTAACGTTGGGGGGGCCCTTCCATTTT. It codes for CASSLTLGGPFHF.

The chain is built from TRBV7-2 and TRBJ1-4; D is possibly TRBD1 (5 bases). The CDR3 has 16 amino acids. V lost 1 base, J lost 8 bases, and 17 bases lay in between. In germline, CDR1 is SGHTA, CDR2 FQGNSA. In DNA form, the CDR3 reads TGTGCCAGCAGCTTAGTAGGCCCTCCGGGGGAGGAAAAACTGTTTTTT. It translates to CASSLVGPPGEEKLFF.

The chain is built from TRBV9 and TRBJ1-2; D is ambiguous. Germline assignment: CDR1 SGDLS and CDR2 YYNGEE. The CDR3 is made up of 15 amino acids. The V end was cut by 4 bases, the J end by 2 bases, with 15 bases between. The DNA for the CDR3 is TGTGCCAGCAGCCCAGATCCAGGATTGAACTATGGCTACACCTTC. Protein product: CASSPDPGLNYGYTF.

The chain is built from TRBV10-3 and TRBJ1-2; TRBD1 matches at 9 bases. V shed 6 bases and J 6 bases; nucleotides not matched to a gene: 11. This CDR3 is built from 15 residues. Germline loops: CDR1 ENHRY, CDR2 SYGVKD. In DNA, the CDR3 is TGTGCCATCAGCGCCTACGGACAGGGGTTCAATGGCTACACCTTC. Translation gives CAISAYGQGFNGYTF.